Listed below are T cell receptor beta chains from one sample, sequenced in a study of cytomegalovirus exposure and HLA in healthy donors. Data came from immunoSEQ multiplex PCR; TCRdb stores just in-frame clones and leaves some out. Of about 80,000 clones in the sample, over 65% were seen once. Input material: PBMCs. The receptor set was obtained from a man in his forties or fifties in good health and CMV-seronegative. Both conserved end residues are part of each CDR3. Each record gives: clone size, D gene, V gene, J gene, CDR3 DNA, CDR3 protein. The D gene is left open where the match is weak. Size is stated for part of the rows, as once, few or many counts, or as a class when the clone is expanded.

>-|TRBD1|TRBV5-1|TRBJ1-4
TGCGCCAGCAGCTTCGGACAGGCGAATGAAAAACTGTTTTTT
CASSFGQANEKLFF
>-|-|TRBV4-1|TRBJ2-3
TGCGCCAGCAGCCACCCAGCGGGTACAGATACGCAGTATTTT
CASSHPAGTDTQYF
>once|-|TRBV30|TRBJ1-2
TGTGCCTGGAGTCCCCGCAGGGCCTATGGCTACACCTTC
CAWSPRRAYGYTF
>once|-|TRBV7-2|TRBJ1-5
TGTGCCAGCAGCCCGCCCGGGGGTCTGGGTGGCAATCAGCCCCAGCATTTT
CASSPPGGLGGNQPQHF
>-|-|TRBV4-1|TRBJ1-2
TGCGCCAGCAGCCAGCACCGACAGGCTAACTATGGCTACACCTTC
CASSQHRQANYGYTF
>-|TRBD2|TRBV28|TRBJ2-7
TGTGCCAGCAGTCCCCCGTGGGGGGGAAGGGGATCCTACGAGCAGTACTTC
CASSPPWGGRGSYEQYF
>-|-|TRBV25-1|TRBJ2-5
TGTGCCAGCAGTGTCATAGGCAGCGAAGGGACCCAGTACTTC
CASSVIGSEGTQYF
>-|-|TRBV28|TRBJ1-2
TGTGCCAGCCGTCCCGACAGAAGCTATGGCTACACCTTC
CASRPDRSYGYTF
>-|-|TRBV18|TRBJ2-1
TGTGCCAGCTCACGCATAGAAGCGGGCCACTCAACTCAGGGCAATGAGCAGTTCTTC
CASSRIEAGHSTQGNEQFF
>-|-|TRBV29-1|TRBJ1-1
TGCAGCGCGGATGGGGTAGGGGCGCGAGCTTTCTTT
CSADGVGARAFF
>-|-|TRBV9|TRBJ2-5
TGTGCCAGCAGCGTAGCACCGGGACTCACATTTGGGGAGACCCAGTACTTC
CASSVAPGLTFGETQYF
>-|-|TRBV14|TRBJ2-7
TGTGCCAGCAGCCAATACCTGAGCTCCTACGAGCAGTACTTC
CASSQYLSSYEQYF
>-|TRBD1|TRBV7-3|TRBJ1-6
TGTGCCAGCAGCCTAACAGGGGATTCACCCCTCCACTTT
CASSLTGDSPLHF
>-|-|TRBV15|TRBJ2-2
TGTGCCACCAGCAGAGATCAGGACAGACGAACCGGGGAGCTGTTTTTT
CATSRDQDRRTGELFF
>once|-|TRBV6-5|TRBJ1-3
TGTGCCAGCAGTTTGACAGGCAACTCTGGAAACACCATATATTTT
CASSLTGNSGNTIYF
>-|TRBD1|TRBV9|TRBJ1-6
TGTGCCAGCAGCATCTCAGACAGGGCCAGCTCCTATAATTCACCCCTCCACTTT
CASSISDRASSYNSPLHF
>-|-|TRBV5-1|TRBJ2-7
TGCGCCAGCAGCTTCGGGGACACGAGCTCCTACGAGCAGTACTTC
CASSFGDTSSYEQYF
>-|-|TRBV7-6|TRBJ1-1
TGTGCCAGCAGCCTCGGGAGAATGAACACTGAAGCTTTCTTT
CASSLGRMNTEAFF
>-|TRBD2|TRBV5-1|TRBJ2-2
TGCGCCAGCAGCTTGGTCCGGGGGGGGTCGGACGGGGAGCTGTTTTTT
CASSLVRGGSDGELFF
>few|-|TRBV7-8|TRBJ1-5
TGTGCCAGCAGCCCGCCCAGACAAGGGACGGGAGATCAGCCCCAGCATTTT
CASSPPRQGTGDQPQHF
>-|-|TRBV6-6|TRBJ1-5
TGTGCCAGCAGTTACGGAACAGGATTTGGTCAGCCCCAGCATTTT
CASSYGTGFGQPQHF
>-|-|TRBV9|TRBJ1-2
TGTGCCAGCAGCCGAGATGGGACAAACAACTATGGCTACACCTTC
CASSRDGTNNYGYTF
>-|TRBD1|TRBV19|TRBJ1-2
TGTGCCAGTAGTAGAGTCGGACAGGGGGCAATCTATGGCTACACCTTC
CASSRVGQGAIYGYTF
>-|TRBD1|TRBV6-1|TRBJ1-1
TGTGCCAGCAGCCCGACAGGGACATCTGGCACTGAAGCTTTCTTT
CASSPTGTSGTEAFF
>-|-|TRBV2|TRBJ1-1
TGTGCCAGCTCCGGACAACTCATGAACACTGAAGCTTTCTTT
CASSGQLMNTEAFF
>-|-|TRBV7-2|TRBJ2-1
TGTGCCAGCAGCTTAACTACAGGGACCAGTGGGAATGAGCAGTTCTTC
CASSLTTGTSGNEQFF
>-|-|TRBV28|TRBJ2-4
TGTGCCAGCAGTCCAGGGTGGGGCAAAAACATTCAGTACTTC
CASSPGWGKNIQYF
>few|-|TRBV4-3|TRBJ1-1
TGCGCCAGCAGCCAAGCTACGCGGGGGGCTGAAGCTTTCTTT
CASSQATRGAEAFF
>few|-|TRBV4-3|TRBJ2-2
TGCGCCAGCAGCCAAGATTGGGCACTGAACACCGGGGAGCTGTTTTTT
CASSQDWALNTGELFF
>-|-|TRBV9|TRBJ2-3
TGTGCCAGCAGCGTAGTCGGGGGATTGGGAGATACGCAGTATTTT
CASSVVGGLGDTQYF
>-|-|TRBV4-1|TRBJ2-1
TGCGCCAGCAGCCAAGATCGCATAGTGGCAGGGCGTTCGAATGAGCAGTTCTTC
CASSQDRIVAGRSNEQFF
>-|-|TRBV14|TRBJ1-6
TGTGCCAGCAGCCAAGTCCCAGGGGTTTCACCCCTCCACTTT
CASSQVPGVSPLHF
>-|-|TRBV5-1|TRBJ2-3
TGCGCCAGCAGCTTAGGTCGGGGGGCGGATACGCAGTATTTT
CASSLGRGADTQYF
>few|TRBD1|TRBV7-9|TRBJ1-4
TGTGCCAGCAGCTTCCAGGGGGCGGGTGAAAAACTGTTTTTT
CASSFQGAGEKLFF
>-|-|TRBV19|TRBJ2-3
TGTGCCAGTCGCCCCGTACAAGGGGTTGCAGATACGCAGTATTTT
CASRPVQGVADTQYF
>-|-|TRBV6-5|TRBJ2-1
TGTGCCAGCAGTTATGAGGGCGGGGCAGGCAATGAGCAGTTCTTC
CASSYEGGAGNEQFF